One sample yielded the 23 T cell receptor beta chains listed below, sequenced in a study of shared clonotypes between healthy human individuals. Clones were sequenced by immunoSEQ multiplex PCR, and TCRdb holds only the in-frame ones, with some missing. Among 2 million to 2.5 million clones, 85% to 95% were seen once, and the ten largest hold about 0.41%. Specimen: naive CD4+ T cells from PBMCs. Subset here: CD45RA+ positively selected. These receptors all stem from a young man in good health. Some clones in this sample may be carry-over from other donors' samples.

This chain joins TRBV14 and TRBJ2-4; D is unresolved. Trimming removed 4 bases from V and 7 bases from J, with 11 bases in between. CDR1 SGHDN and CDR2 FVKESK come from the germline V gene. This CDR3 has 13 amino acids. CDR3 residues: CASSPSMGNIQYF. CDR3 DNA sequence: TGTGCCAGCAGCCCGAGCATGGGGAACATTCAGTACTTC.

This chain joins TRBV7-3 and TRBJ2-7; maybe TRBD1 (5 bases). Germline V gene lookup returns CDR1 SGHTA and CDR2 FQGTGA. V gave up 8 bases and J gave up 3 bases, with 20 bases separating them. CDR3 size: 15 residues. CDR3 DNA sequence: TGTGCCAGCTCCTTTCAAGGGGCCTCTTACTACGAGCAGTACTTC. As protein: CASSFQGASYYEQYF.

This clone has a handful of counts. The same CDR3 also results from other DNA sequences found in this sample. The chain joins TRBV7-3 to TRBJ2-2; D gene uncertain. Trimming cost V 2 bases and J 1 base, with 5 bases left between them. The CDR3 length is 14 residues. Germline CDR1 SGHTA, CDR2 FQGTGA. The DNA of the CDR3 is TGTGCCAGCAGCTTATCCGGGAACACCGGGGAGCTGTTTTTT. Translation gives CASSLSGNTGELFF.

The rearrangement links TRBV28 to TRBJ2-7; 9 bases fit TRBD2. Germline CDR1 MDHEN, CDR2 SYDVKM. This CDR3 has 14 residues. After removal of 7 bases from V and 2 bases from J, the junction contained 6 bases not matched to a gene. CDR3 coding DNA: TGTGCCAGCATTACGACTAGCGGAACCTACGAGCAGTACTTC. Translated, it gives CASITTSGTYEQYF.

As concerns this clone: The identical CDR3 is also encoded by other nucleotide sequences in the sample. The chain is built from TRBV29-1 and TRBJ2-7; D is unclear. V was trimmed by 1 base and J by 0 bases, leaving 4 bases between them. The V gene's germline CDR1 is SQVTM and CDR2 ANQGSEA. This CDR3 contains 12 residues. Here the CDR3 reads CSVEGPSYEQYF. The CDR3 nucleotides read TGCAGCGTTGAAGGGCCCTCCTACGAGCAGTACTTC.

The chain links TRBV5-1 to TRBJ2-1; 9 nucleotides align to TRBD2. The germline gives CDR1 SGHRS, CDR2 YFSETQ. The CDR3 loop spans 17 amino acids. Unmatched junction bases numbered 16, after V lost 5 bases and J lost 7 bases. The CDR3 loop reads CASSSLAGLTTGNEQFF. The CDR3 nucleotides are TGCGCCAGCAGTTCCCTAGCGGGATTAACTACAGGGAATGAGCAGTTCTTC.

This clone has a single count. V is TRBV6-1 and J is TRBJ2-3; 10 positions match TRBD2. Germline trimming cut 2 bases from V and 6 bases from J; bases unmatched to any gene: 11. The CDR3 runs 17 residues. Germline V lookup: CDR1 MNHNS, CDR2 SASEGT. This CDR3 is CASSEPAQTSGHDTQYF. The CDR3 DNA sequence: TGTGCCAGCAGTGAACCCGCCCAGACTAGCGGGCATGATACGCAGTATTTT.

The chain is built from TRBV7-8 and TRBJ1-2; D is ambiguous. The CDR3 covers 13 residues. CDR1 SGHVS and CDR2 FQNEAQ come from the germline V gene. V lost 5 bases and J lost 6, with 13 bases in between. The CDR3 DNA reads as TGTGCCAGCAGCCTCGGGTGGATGGATGGCTACACCTTC. Translated, it gives CASSLGWMDGYTF.

The genes are TRBV6-4 and TRBJ2-3, with 7 bases identical to TRBD2. Losses at the gene ends were 9 bases for V and 4 bases for J; bases not matched to a gene: 7. The CDR3 runs 13 residues. The germline V gene has CDR1 MRHNA and CDR2 SNTAGT. The CDR3: CARRERDPDTQYF. DNA for the CDR3: TGTGCCAGACGGGAGCGGGACCCAGATACGCAGTATTTT.

This chain uses TRBV2 with TRBJ1-4, with 7 bases fitting TRBD1. The CDR3 covers 15 residues. J gave up 3 bases and V 4 bases, and 5 bases lay outside the gene matches. CDR1 is SNHLY and CDR2 is FYNNEI in the germline V gene. The CDR3 region has the DNA TGTGCCAGCAGTGTAGGGGGACAGCCTAATGAAAAACTGTTTTTT. It codes for CASSVGGQPNEKLFF.

This clone was observed once. CDR3 nucleotide sequence: TGCGCCAGCAGCCCTACCGGGACAGGTTATACCCACGAGCAGTACTTC. Protein: CASSPTGTGYTHEQYF. The V and J genes are TRBV5-1 and TRBJ2-7; 8 bases line up with TRBD1. Germline CDR1 and CDR2: SGHRS and YFSETQ. The CDR3 consists of 16 residues. Trimming took 4 bases from V and 5 from J; bases not matched to a gene: 14.

Concerning this clone itself: At the DNA level, this CDR3 is encoded by other sequences in the same sample as well. This CDR3 reads CAISESSSTDTQYF. Written as DNA, the CDR3 is TGTGCCATCAGTGAGTCCTCTAGCACAGATACGCAGTATTTT. The V gene is TRBV10-3, the J gene TRBJ2-3; D is undetermined. V was cut by 0 bases and J by 0 bases, with 4 bases left in between. The CDR3 runs 14 residues. Germline V gene lookup returns CDR1 ENHRY and CDR2 SYGVKD.

The rearrangement links TRBV9 to TRBJ2-1; 9 bases fit TRBD2. After removal of 2 bases from V and 15 bases from J, the junction contained 12 bases not matched to a gene. The germline gives CDR1 SGDLS, CDR2 YYNGEE. There are 14 residues in the CDR3. The CDR3 region has the DNA TGTGCCAGCAGCGTGAGGAGCCAAAGCGGGAGGCTGTTCTTC. Its protein product is CASSVRSQSGRLFF.

The chain combines TRBV10-3 with TRBJ2-7, with D perhaps being TRBD1 or TRBD2 (5 bases each). In germline, CDR1 is ENHRY, CDR2 SYGVKD. V was pared by 3 bases and J by 1 base, with 13 bases between. There are 15 residues in the CDR3. CDR3 coding DNA: TGTGCCATCAGTGATGAGGGACGCGGGTCCTACGAGCAGTACTTC. Amino acids: CAISDEGRGSYEQYF.

This rearrangement joins TRBV4-2 to TRBJ2-3; D not resolved. Trimming pared 4 bases from V and 1 base from J, leaving 9 bases between. CDR1 is LGHNA and CDR2 is YNFKEQ in the germline V gene. The CDR3 is 14 residues long. This CDR3 is CASSPLPRTDTQYF. The DNA of the CDR3 is TGTGCCAGCAGCCCATTACCCCGCACAGATACGCAGTATTTT.

The chain uses TRBV7-3 and TRBJ2-2, with 9 bases aligning to TRBD2. Looked up from germline, CDR1 is SGHTA and CDR2 is FQGTGA. This CDR3 is 16 amino acids long. The trim removed 1 base at V and 6 bases at J, leaving 6 bases unmatched. CDR3 protein: CASSLIPSGVSGELFF. CDR3 nucleotides: TGTGCCAGCAGCTTAATTCCTAGCGGGGTTTCCGGGGAGCTGTTTTTT.

V usage is TRBV15 and J usage is TRBJ1-3, with D unresolved. The CDR3 has 16 residues. CDR1 is LNHNV, CDR2 YYDKDF, per germline (reference sequence). Trimming removed 0 bases from V and 0 bases from J, with 9 bases in between. This chain's CDR3 is CATSRDPGVSGNTIYF. DNA for the CDR3: TGTGCCACCAGCAGAGATCCGGGAGTCTCTGGAAACACCATATATTTT.

The chain uses TRBV19 and TRBJ2-2; 9 bases fit TRBD1. J was trimmed by 6 bases and V by 5 bases; bases with no gene match: 10. This CDR3 is built from 16 residues. Germline V gives CDR1 LNHDA, CDR2 SQIVND (reference sequence). The CDR3 coding sequence is TGTGCCAGTAGTGGGACAGGGAGTGGGTTGGCCGGGGAGCTGTTTTTT. Residues: CASSGTGSGLAGELFF.

The rearrangement joins TRBV15 to TRBJ2-7; 8 bases align to TRBD2. Trimming took 5 bases from V and 6 from J; bases not matched to a gene: 9. The CDR3 runs to 14 residues. CDR1 LNHNV and CDR2 YYDKDF come from the germline V gene (reference sequence). The CDR3 sequence: CATSRTSSEGEQYF. CDR3 nucleotide sequence: TGTGCCACCAGCCGGACTAGCTCGGAGGGCGAGCAGTACTTC.

The rearrangement uses TRBV2 and TRBJ1-4; no firm D call. CDR1 and CDR2 (germline): SNHLY, FYNNEI. There are 13 residues in the CDR3. V shed 7 bases and J shed 4 bases, with 10 bases lying between them. For the CDR3, the DNA is TGTGCCAGCAATCTGGAATTTAATGAAAAACTGTTTTTT. Amino acids: CASNLEFNEKLFF.

CDR3 sequence: CASSQRASGRGETQYF. For the CDR3, the DNA is TGTGCCAGCAGCCAGCGGGCTAGCGGGAGGGGGGAGACCCAGTACTTC. The J gene is TRBJ2-5, the V gene TRBV9; TRBD2 matches at 12 bases. CDR3 length: 16 amino acids. Germline loops: CDR1 SGDLS, CDR2 YYNGEE. V dropped 4 bases and J dropped 5; count of bases not matched to a gene: 9. Together with reference TRBV9 and TRBJ2-5, the CDR3 gives the full variable domain: DSGVTQTPKHLITATGQRVTLRCSPRSGDLSVYWYQQSLDQGLQFLIQYYNGEERAKGNILERFSAQQFPDLHSELNLSSLELGDSALYFCASSQRASGRGETQYFGPGTRLLVL.

The count of this clone is one. The V gene is TRBV10-3, the J gene TRBJ2-5; D remains unclear. Germline CDR1 and CDR2: ENHRY and SYGVKD. CDR3 length equals 15 residues. V lost 11 bases to trimming and J lost 0 bases, with 19 bases between them. The CDR3, as DNA: TGTGCCTCTGGGCGGAACTCCGGGTACCAAGAGACCCAGTACTTC. Its translation: CASGRNSGYQETQYF.

The chain employs TRBV6-5 and TRBJ1-3, with 8 bases identical to TRBD1. Germline V lookup: CDR1 MNHEY, CDR2 SVGAGI. J gave up 3 bases and V 5 bases, and 6 bases lay outside the gene matches. The CDR3 contains 15 residues. The CDR3 here is CASSLDRGGGNTIYF. CDR3 coding DNA: TGTGCCAGCAGTCTAGACAGGGGTGGTGGAAACACCATATATTTT.